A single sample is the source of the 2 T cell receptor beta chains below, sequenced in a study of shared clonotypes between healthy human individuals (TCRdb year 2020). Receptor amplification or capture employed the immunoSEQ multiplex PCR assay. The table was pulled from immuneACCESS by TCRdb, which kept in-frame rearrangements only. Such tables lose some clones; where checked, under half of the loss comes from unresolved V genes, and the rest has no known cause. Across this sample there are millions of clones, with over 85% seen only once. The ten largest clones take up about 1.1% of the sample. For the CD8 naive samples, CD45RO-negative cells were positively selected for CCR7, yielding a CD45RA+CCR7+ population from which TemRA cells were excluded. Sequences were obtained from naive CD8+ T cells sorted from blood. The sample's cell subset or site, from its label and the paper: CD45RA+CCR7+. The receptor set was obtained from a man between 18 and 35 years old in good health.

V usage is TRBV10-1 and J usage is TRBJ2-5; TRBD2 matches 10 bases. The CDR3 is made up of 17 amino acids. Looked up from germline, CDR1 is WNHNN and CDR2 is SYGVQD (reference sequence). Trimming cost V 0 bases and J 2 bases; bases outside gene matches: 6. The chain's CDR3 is CASSESPAGGPQETQYF. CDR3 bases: TGCGCCAGCAGTGAGTCGCCAGCGGGAGGGCCACAAGAGACCCAGTACTTC.

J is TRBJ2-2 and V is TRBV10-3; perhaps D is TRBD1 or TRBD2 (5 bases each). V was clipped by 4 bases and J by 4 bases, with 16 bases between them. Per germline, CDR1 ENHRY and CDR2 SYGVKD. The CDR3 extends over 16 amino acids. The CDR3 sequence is CAISAEGLGVTGELFF. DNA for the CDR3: TGTGCCATCAGTGCAGAGGGGCTAGGAGTCACCGGGGAGCTGTTTTTT.